This T cell receptor beta chain was recorded in a study of blood T cell repertoires in COVID-19. Study-level information: Material from acute and convalescent COVID-19 was sourced from the United States, Italy and Spain. PBMCs, B-cell-depleted T cells, or T cells provided the cDNA or gDNA that made up the material.

The Seattle patients, enrolled during active infection, were followed longitudinally. The CDR3 has 14 residues. CDR1 and CDR2 (germline): KGHSH, LQKENI. With 2 bases removed from V and 10 bases from J, the gap between germline ends came to 15 bases. In the authors' workflow: From reference gene primer amplification, estimates of nucleated cell counts were derived. The repertoire was sequenced with immunoSEQ multiplex PCR; TCRdb's copy has only in-frame clones and lacks some. The V and J calls and clone size come from that table; D and trimming were worked out from the DNA. The top ten clones hold roughly 5.9% of a sample with around 300,000 clones, 80% to 90% of them seen once.

The sequenced sample was peripheral blood. This chain uses TRBV18 with TRBJ1-5, with a weak D call TRBD1 (5 bases). This TCR came from a woman aged 45-65 years with COVID-19, enrolled during active disease. The CDR3 sequence: CASSPDSTISPQHF. The CDR3 DNA sequence: TGTGCCAGCTCACCAGACAGTACAATCAGCCCCCAGCATTTT.